These T cell receptor beta chains were read from a single sample in a study of cytomegalovirus exposure and HLA in healthy donors. TCRdb keeps only in-frame clones here, not all; method: immunoSEQ multiplex PCR. The profile shows under 75,000 clones, around four fifths of them singletons. Sequenced sample: PBMCs. The source is a man aged 25-45 years in good health and CMV-seronegative. The CDR3 runs from the conserved cysteine through the conserved F or W. D genes are given only for firm matches. Clone size appears in some rows only: once, few, many, or a class for an expanded clone.

CDR3 | DNA | size | D | J | V
CASSLQGSTDTQYF | TGTGCCAGCAGTTTACAGGGAAGCACAGATACGCAGTATTTT | NA | NA | TRBJ2-3 | TRBV28
CSVDSGHDNEQFF | TGCAGCGTTGATAGCGGGCACGACAATGAGCAGTTCTTC | NA | TRBD2 | TRBJ2-1 | TRBV29-1
CASRATGGTEAFF | TGTGCCAGCAGGGCGACAGGGGGCACTGAAGCTTTCTTT | NA | TRBD1 | TRBJ1-1 | TRBV2
CATSRDQRLTDTQYF | TGTGCCACCAGCAGAGATCAGCGACTCACAGATACGCAGTATTTT | NA | NA | TRBJ2-3 | TRBV15
CASSQDPLGANVLTF | TGTGCCAGCAGTCAGGATCCTCTGGGGGCCAACGTCCTGACTTTC | NA | NA | TRBJ2-6 | TRBV7-3
CASRRDGQRNSPLHF | TGTGCCAGCAGAAGAGATGGACAGAGAAATTCACCCCTCCACTTT | NA | NA | TRBJ1-6 | TRBV2
CASSYIELTGELFF | TGTGCCAGCAGTTATATAGAGTTAACCGGGGAGCTGTTTTTT | NA | NA | TRBJ2-2 | TRBV6-6
CASSRGGLNTEAFF | TGTGCCAGCAGCCGCGGCGGGTTGAACACTGAAGCTTTCTTT | NA | NA | TRBJ1-1 | TRBV7-9
CASSLLGLAGEELFF | TGCGCCAGCAGCCTCCTGGGACTAGCGGGAGAGGAGCTGTTTTTT | NA | TRBD2 | TRBJ2-2 | TRBV4-1
CASSPRQGATYEQYF | TGTGCCAGCAGCCCAAGACAGGGCGCAACCTACGAGCAGTACTTC | NA | TRBD1 | TRBJ2-7 | TRBV9
CASSLELSGYEQYF | TGCGCCAGCAGCTTGGAGTTATCAGGCTACGAGCAGTACTTC | once | NA | TRBJ2-7 | TRBV5-1
CASSAPRETQYF | TGTGCCAGCAGTGCACCCCGGGAGACCCAGTACTTC | once | NA | TRBJ2-5 | TRBV6-6
CASSNWGLFNEQFF | TGTGCCAGCAGCAATTGGGGGCTATTCAATGAGCAGTTCTTC | NA | NA | TRBJ2-1 | TRBV6-1
CASRGLSGANVLTF | TGTGCCAGCAGGGGACTGTCTGGGGCCAACGTCCTGACTTTC | NA | NA | TRBJ2-6 | TRBV2
CASGFWGGMNTEAFF | TGTGCTAGTGGTTTCTGGGGGGGTATGAACACTGAAGCTTTCTTT | once | NA | TRBJ1-1 | TRBV12-5
CASSIFQNTEAFF | TGTGCCAGTAGTATATTTCAGAACACTGAAGCTTTCTTT | once | NA | TRBJ1-1 | TRBV19
CASSDSSGGAGNTGELFF | TGTGCCAGCAGTGACAGCTCTGGGGGAGCGGGCAACACCGGGGAGCTGTTTTTT | NA | NA | TRBJ2-2 | TRBV6-4
CASSARDRGLGYTF | TGCGCCAGCAGCGCCCGGGACAGGGGATTGGGCTACACCTTC | few | TRBD1 | TRBJ1-2 | TRBV4-1
CAISASGGGTDTQYF | TGTGCCATCAGTGCTAGCGGGGGGGGGACAGATACGCAGTATTTT | once | TRBD2 | TRBJ2-3 | TRBV10-3
CSAGRQESTEAFF | TGCTCCGCGGGCCGACAGGAGAGCACTGAAGCTTTCTTT | NA | NA | TRBJ1-1 | TRBV29-1
CASSPLARPGELFF | TGTGCCAGCAGCCCGCTAGCGAGGCCCGGGGAGCTGTTTTTT | NA | NA | TRBJ2-2 | TRBV13
CASSAMGAVYNEQFF | TGTGCCAGCAGCGCGATGGGGGCCGTCTACAATGAGCAGTTCTTC | NA | NA | TRBJ2-1 | TRBV5-6
CAISESLAGRTGELFF | TGTGCCATCAGTGAGTCTCTAGCGGGGCGCACCGGGGAGCTGTTTTTT | NA | TRBD2 | TRBJ2-2 | TRBV10-3
CASSVGGGASNIQYF | TGTGCCAGCAGCGTCGGCGGGGGGGCCTCAAACATTCAGTACTTC | NA | TRBD2 | TRBJ2-4 | TRBV9
CASSAGQDQGYTF | TGTGCCAGCAGCGCCGGACAGGATCAAGGCTACACCTTC | NA | TRBD1 | TRBJ1-2 | TRBV9
CSAREPTEDTF | TGCAGTGCTAGAGAACCGACGGAGGACACCTTC | NA | NA | TRBJ1-2 | TRBV20-1
CASSPRGAEAFF | TGTGCCAGCAGCCCTCGGGGGGCGGAAGCTTTCTTT | NA | NA | TRBJ1-1 | TRBV9
CAWSVPQGRGYTF | TGTGCCTGGAGTGTACCACAGGGTCGGGGCTACACCTTC | few | NA | TRBJ1-2 | TRBV30
CASSYSSSGPYNEQFF | TGTGCCAGCAGTTACTCGTCTAGCGGCCCCTACAATGAGCAGTTCTTC | NA | TRBD2 | TRBJ2-1 | TRBV6-5
CASSSNTGGDQPQHF | TGTGCCAGCTCCTCCAATACAGGGGGCGATCAGCCCCAGCATTTT | NA | TRBD1 | TRBJ1-5 | TRBV18
CASSSYGYGYTF | TGTGCCAGCAGCTCCTACGGCTATGGCTACACCTTC | NA | NA | TRBJ1-2 | TRBV7-2
CASSVSGANVLTF | TGTGCCAGCAGTGTTAGCGGGGCCAACGTCCTGACTTTC | once | NA | TRBJ2-6 | TRBV7-2